This entry describes one T cell receptor beta chain. Measured with immunoSEQ multiplex PCR; TCRdb has only the in-frame clones, and not every one. The repertoire consists of tens of thousands of clones, with approximately 80% occurring once and the leading ten covering about 8.2%. These data belong to a study of OX40 agonist ivuxolimab in advanced cancers. Across the whole study: Patients enrolled in dose escalation were diagnosed with hepatocellular carcinoma, melanoma, renal cell or head and neck cancer. About 40% of patients had received prior checkpoint inhibitor therapy. One hepatocellular carcinoma and two cutaneous melanoma patients partially responded.

CDR1 and CDR2 (germline): KGHSH, LQKENI. There are 15 residues in the CDR3. V was pared by 3 bases and J by 2 bases, with 11 bases between. The chain recombines TRBV18 with TRBJ2-1; D is possibly TRBD1 (6 bases). This sequence originates from an adult with an advanced solid tumor such as melanoma, head and neck, liver or kidney cancer. The source was CD4+ or CD8+ T cells sorted from blood, collected in a trial of the OX40 agonist ivuxolimab. The CDR3: CASSPLDSTYNEQFF. CDR3 coding DNA: TGTGCCAGCTCACCCCTGGACAGCACCTACAATGAGCAGTTCTTC.